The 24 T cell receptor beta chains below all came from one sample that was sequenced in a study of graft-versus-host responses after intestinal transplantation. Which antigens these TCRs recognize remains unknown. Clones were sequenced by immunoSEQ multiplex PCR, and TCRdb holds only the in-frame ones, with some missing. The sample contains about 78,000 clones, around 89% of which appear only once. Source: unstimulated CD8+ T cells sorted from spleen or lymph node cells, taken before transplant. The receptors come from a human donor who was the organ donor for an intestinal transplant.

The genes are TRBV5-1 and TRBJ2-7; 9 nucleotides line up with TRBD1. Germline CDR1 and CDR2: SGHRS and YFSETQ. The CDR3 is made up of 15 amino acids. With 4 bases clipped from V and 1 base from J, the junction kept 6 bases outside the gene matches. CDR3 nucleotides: TGCGCCAGCAGCCTGGGACAGGGCCGGTCCTACGAGCAGTACGTC. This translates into CASSLGQGRSYEQYV.

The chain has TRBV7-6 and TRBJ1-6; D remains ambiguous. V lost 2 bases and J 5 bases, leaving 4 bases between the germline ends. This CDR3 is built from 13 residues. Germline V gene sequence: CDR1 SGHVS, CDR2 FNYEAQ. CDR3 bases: TGTGCCAGCAGCTTAACAGATAATTCACCCCTCCACTTT. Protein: CASSLTDNSPLHF. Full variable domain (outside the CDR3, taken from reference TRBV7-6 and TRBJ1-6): GAGVSQSPRYKVTKRGQDVALRCDPISGHVSLYWYRQALGQGPEFLTYFNYEAQQDKSGLPNDRFSAERPEGSISTLTIQRTEQRDSAMYRCASSLTDNSPLHFGNGTRLTVT.

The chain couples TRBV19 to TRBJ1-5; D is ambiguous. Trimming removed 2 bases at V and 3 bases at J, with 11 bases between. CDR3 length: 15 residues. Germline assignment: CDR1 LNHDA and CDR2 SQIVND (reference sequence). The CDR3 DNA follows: TGTGCCAGTAGTATACGCCCCCGGGTCAATCAGCCCCAGCATTTT. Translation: CASSIRPRVNQPQHF.

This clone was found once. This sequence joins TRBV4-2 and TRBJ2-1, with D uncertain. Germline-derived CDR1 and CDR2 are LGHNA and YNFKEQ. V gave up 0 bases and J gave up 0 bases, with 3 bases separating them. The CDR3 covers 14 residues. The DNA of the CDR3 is TGTGCCAGCAGCCAAGAGAGCTCCTACAATGAGCAGTTCTTC. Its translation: CASSQESSYNEQFF.

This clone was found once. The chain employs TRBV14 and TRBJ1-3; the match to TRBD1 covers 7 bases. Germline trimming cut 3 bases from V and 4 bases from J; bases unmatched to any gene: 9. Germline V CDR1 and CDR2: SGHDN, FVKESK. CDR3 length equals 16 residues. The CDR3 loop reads CASSQRDSSYGNTIYF. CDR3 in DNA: TGTGCCAGCAGCCAGAGGGACAGCTCTTACGGAAACACCATATATTTT.

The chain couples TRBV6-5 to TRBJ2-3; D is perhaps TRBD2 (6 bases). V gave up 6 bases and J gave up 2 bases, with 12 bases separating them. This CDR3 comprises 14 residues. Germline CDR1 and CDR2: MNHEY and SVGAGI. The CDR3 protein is CASSAPGDTDTQYF. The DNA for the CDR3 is TGTGCCAGCAGCGCCCCGGGGGACACAGATACGCAGTATTTT.

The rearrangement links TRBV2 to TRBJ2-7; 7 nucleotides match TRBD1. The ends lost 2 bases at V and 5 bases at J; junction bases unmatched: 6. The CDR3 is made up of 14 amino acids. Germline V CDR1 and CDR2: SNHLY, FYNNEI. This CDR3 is CASSETDRVNEQYV. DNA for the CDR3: TGTGCCAGCAGTGAAACCGACAGGGTAAACGAGCAGTACGTC.

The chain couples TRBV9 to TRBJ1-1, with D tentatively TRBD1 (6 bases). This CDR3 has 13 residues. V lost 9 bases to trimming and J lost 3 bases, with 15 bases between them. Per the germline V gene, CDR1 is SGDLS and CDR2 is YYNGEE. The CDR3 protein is CATLGTMHTEAFF. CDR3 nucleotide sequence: TGTGCCACCCTAGGGACAATGCACACTGAAGCTTTCTTT.

The CDR3 reads CASSANPSGGAETQYF. The DNA for the CDR3 is TGTGCCAGCAGCGCGAACCCTAGCGGGGGGGCGGAGACCCAGTACTTC. The chain couples TRBV6-4 to TRBJ2-5; TRBD2 matches 12 bases. The CDR3 contains 16 residues. The V segment lost 6 bases and the J segment 5 bases; nucleotides outside the gene matches: 10. Germline-derived CDR1 and CDR2 are MRHNA and SNTAGT.

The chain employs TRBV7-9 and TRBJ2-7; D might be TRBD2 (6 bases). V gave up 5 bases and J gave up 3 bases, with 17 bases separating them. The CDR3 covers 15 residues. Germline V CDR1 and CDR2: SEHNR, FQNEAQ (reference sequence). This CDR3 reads CASSPQSSGDYEQYV. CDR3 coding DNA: TGTGCCAGCAGCCCGCAAAGTAGCGGCGACTACGAGCAGTACGTC.

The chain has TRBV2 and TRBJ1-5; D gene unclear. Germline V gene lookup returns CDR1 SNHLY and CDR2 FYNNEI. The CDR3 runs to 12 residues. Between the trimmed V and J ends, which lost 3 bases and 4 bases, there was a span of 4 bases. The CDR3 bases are TGTGCCAGCAGTGAGGCTAATCAGCCCCAGCATTTT. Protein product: CASSEANQPQHF.

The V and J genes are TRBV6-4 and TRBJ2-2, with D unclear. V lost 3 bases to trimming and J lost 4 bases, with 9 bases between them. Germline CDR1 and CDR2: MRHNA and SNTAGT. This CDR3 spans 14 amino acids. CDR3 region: CASSESLVTGELFF. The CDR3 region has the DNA TGTGCCAGCAGTGAAAGCCTCGTCACCGGGGAGCTGTTTTTT.

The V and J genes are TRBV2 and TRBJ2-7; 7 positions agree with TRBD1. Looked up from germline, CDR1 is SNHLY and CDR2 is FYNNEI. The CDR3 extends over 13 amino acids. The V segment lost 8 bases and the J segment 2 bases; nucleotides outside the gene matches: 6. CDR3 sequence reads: CASVDRAPYEQYV. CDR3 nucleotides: TGTGCCAGCGTCGACAGGGCGCCCTACGAGCAGTACGTC.

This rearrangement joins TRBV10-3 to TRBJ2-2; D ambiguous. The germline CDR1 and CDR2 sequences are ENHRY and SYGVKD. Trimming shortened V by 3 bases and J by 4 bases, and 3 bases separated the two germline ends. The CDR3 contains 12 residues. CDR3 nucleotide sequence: TGTGCCATCAGTGACGTCACCGGGGAGCTGTTTTTT. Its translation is CAISDVTGELFF.

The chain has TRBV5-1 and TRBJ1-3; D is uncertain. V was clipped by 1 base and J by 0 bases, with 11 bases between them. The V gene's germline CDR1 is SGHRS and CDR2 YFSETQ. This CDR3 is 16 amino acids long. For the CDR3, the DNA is TGCGCCAGCAGCTTGAGCCCTCCGAGCTCTGGAAACACCATATATTTT. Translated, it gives CASSLSPPSSGNTIYF.

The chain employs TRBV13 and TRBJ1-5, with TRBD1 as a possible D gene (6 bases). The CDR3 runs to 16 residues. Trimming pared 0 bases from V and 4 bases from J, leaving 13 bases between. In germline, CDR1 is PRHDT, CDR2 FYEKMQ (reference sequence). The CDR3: CASSLGGAQGNQPQHF. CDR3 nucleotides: TGTGCCAGCAGCTTAGGGGGGGCACAGGGTAATCAGCCCCAGCATTTT.

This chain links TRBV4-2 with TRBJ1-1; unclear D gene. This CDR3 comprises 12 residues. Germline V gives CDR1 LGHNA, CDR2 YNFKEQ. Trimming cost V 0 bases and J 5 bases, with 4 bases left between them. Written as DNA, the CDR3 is TGTGCCAGCAGCCAAGATTTAACTGAAGCTTTCTTT. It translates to CASSQDLTEAFF.

CDR3 in amino acids: CASSDRGRETQYF. The CDR3 region has the DNA TGTGCCAGCAGCGACAGGGGGCGCGAGACCCAGTACTTC. The genes are TRBV7-9 and TRBJ2-5; 10 bases match TRBD1. The junction had 2 bases not matched to a gene; V was cut back by 5 bases and J by 5 bases. The CDR3 contains 13 residues. Germline CDR1 reads SEHNR; CDR2 reads FQNEAQ (reference sequence).

CDR3 coding DNA: TGCGCCAGCAGCATGGGGACAGGGGGCACCAACAATCAGCCCCAGCATTTT. Its translation is CASSMGTGGTNNQPQHF. The chain has TRBV5-1 and TRBJ1-5; 12 nucleotides line up with TRBD1. CDR3 size: 17 residues. With V trimmed by 4 bases and J by 3 bases, 8 bases remained unmatched. CDR1 SGHRS and CDR2 YFSETQ come from the germline V gene.

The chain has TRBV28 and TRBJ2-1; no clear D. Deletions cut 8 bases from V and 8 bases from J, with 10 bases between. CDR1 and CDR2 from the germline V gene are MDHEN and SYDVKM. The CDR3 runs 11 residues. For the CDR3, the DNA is TGTGCCAGCCCCTCTCCCCATGAGCAGTTCTTC. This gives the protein CASPSPHEQFF.

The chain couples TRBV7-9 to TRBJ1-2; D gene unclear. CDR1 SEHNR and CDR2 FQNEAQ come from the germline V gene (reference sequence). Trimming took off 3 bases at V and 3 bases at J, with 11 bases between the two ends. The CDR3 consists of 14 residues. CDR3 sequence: CASSFISGYYGYTF. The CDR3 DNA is TGTGCCAGCAGCTTCATATCAGGTTACTATGGCTACACCTTC. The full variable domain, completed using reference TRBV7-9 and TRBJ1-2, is DTGVSQNPRHKITKRGQNVTFRCDPISEHNRLYWYRQTLGQGPEFLTYFQNEAQLEKSRLLSDRFSAERPKGSFSTLEIQRTEQGDSAMYLCASSFISGYYGYTFGSGTRLTVV.

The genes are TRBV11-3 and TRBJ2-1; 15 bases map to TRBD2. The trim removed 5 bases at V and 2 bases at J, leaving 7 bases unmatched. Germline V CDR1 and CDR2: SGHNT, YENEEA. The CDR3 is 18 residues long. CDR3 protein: CASSTRGTSGGPYNEQFF. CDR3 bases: TGTGCCAGCAGCACCCGCGGGACTAGCGGGGGGCCCTACAATGAGCAGTTCTTC.

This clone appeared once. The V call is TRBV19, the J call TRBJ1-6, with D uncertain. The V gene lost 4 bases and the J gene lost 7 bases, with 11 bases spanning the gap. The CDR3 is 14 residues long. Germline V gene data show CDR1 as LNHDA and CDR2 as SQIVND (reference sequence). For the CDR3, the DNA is TGTGCCAGTAGTAGACAAGGTGGAAATTCACCCCTCCACTTT. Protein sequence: CASSRQGGNSPLHF.

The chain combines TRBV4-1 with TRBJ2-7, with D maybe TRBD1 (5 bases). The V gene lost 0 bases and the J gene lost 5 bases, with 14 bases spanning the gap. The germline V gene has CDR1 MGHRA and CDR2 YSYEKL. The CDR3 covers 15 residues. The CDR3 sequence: CASSQDIRVWNEQYV. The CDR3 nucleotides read TGCGCCAGCAGCCAAGATATCAGGGTATGGAACGAGCAGTACGTC.